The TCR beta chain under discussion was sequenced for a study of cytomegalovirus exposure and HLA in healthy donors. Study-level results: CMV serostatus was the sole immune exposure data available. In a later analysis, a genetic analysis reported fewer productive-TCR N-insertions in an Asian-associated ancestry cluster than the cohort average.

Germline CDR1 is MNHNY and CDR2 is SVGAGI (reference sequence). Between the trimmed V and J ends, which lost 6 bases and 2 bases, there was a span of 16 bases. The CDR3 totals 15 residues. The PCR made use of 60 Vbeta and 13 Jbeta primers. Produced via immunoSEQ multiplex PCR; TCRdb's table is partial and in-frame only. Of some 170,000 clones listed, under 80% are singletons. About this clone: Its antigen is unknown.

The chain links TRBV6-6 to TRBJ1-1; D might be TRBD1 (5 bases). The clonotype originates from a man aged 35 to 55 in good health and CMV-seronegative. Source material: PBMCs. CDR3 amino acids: CASRPLLQGNTEAFF. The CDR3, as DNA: TGTGCCAGCAGACCCCTCCTCCAGGGTAACACTGAAGCTTTCTTT.